This TCR beta chain was recovered during a study of blood T cell repertoires in COVID-19 (dated by TCRdb to about 2020). For the study in its entirety: The collaborator samples originated in the United States, Italy and Spain and spanned the acute and convalescent phases of COVID-19. The material from the prospective study consisted of cDNA or gDNA derived from T cells, B-cell-depleted T cells, or PBMCs. The dataset comprised deeply sampled blood TCRbeta repertoires from subjects exposed to, actively infected with, or recovered from COVID-19. The repertoires were made available in a free public database intended to serve as a resource for research on the immune response to SARS-CoV-2. Samples came from the ongoing ImmuneRACE study (first 160 participants) plus 1,254 subjects from 6 global collaborators. A de-identified subject ID, COVID-19 status, age in years and sex were almost always included in the sample metadata. Where available, HLA class I and class II types were obtained from metadata supplied by the sample provider rather than from assay-based typing.

TCRbeta CDR3 regions were amplified from genomic DNA by means of the immunoSEQ Assay, a bias-controlled multiplex PCR. The study's own analysis went as follows. Within the assay, amplification of reference gene primers was used to estimate how many nucleated cells each sample contained. To quantify the absolute abundance of each unique TCRbeta CDR3 rearrangement, sequence reads were collapsed and filtered. For each sample, productive Simpson clonality was calculated as the square root of Simpson's diversity index over productive rearrangements. Here the immuneACCESS table is served through TCRdb, limited to in-frame sequences with V and J called. Missing clones are a known gap in these copies; in checked studies unresolved V genes cover under half, and the rest lacks a known reason. Clone size and V and J calls were adopted from that table, with D and trimming inferred from the DNA. Here the sample has some 420,000 clones; over 75% occur a single time. Of the sample, 1% to 1.3% is held by the ten largest clones.

In the prospective study, participants were about 18 to 95 years old, resided in about two dozen geographic areas of the United States, and were enrolled through a virtual design. In the prospective study, cohorts were assigned on the basis of participant-reported clinical history obtained from a screening survey and a study questionnaire. Recovered participants in ImmuneRACE Cohort 3 were defined as having two consecutive negative NP/OP PCR tests, clearance from a healthcare professional, or resolution of symptoms. Each participant in the prospective study had whole blood, serum and a nasopharyngeal or oropharyngeal swab collected by mobile phlebotomists. Participants in the prospective study had the option to provide additional blood draws and questionnaires over a roughly 2-month period. Prospective study blood samples were shipped either frozen or at room temperature before DNA extraction.

What the research found in general, with its limitations: Clinical and demographic metadata were provided uncurated, with the amount varying by source and participant.

Notes on this clone: It has no known antigen specificity. No clone much larger than this one lies a single base away; base qualities are absent.

V loses 4 bases of germline sequence and J loses 0 bases, and the interval between the two ends is 7 bases. The CDR3 goes from the cysteine to the phenylalanine over 14 residues. Only the CDR3 region is kept as DNA, spanning 42 bases read in frame from base 1. Looking up the germline V gene (reference sequence) yields CDR1 LNHDA and CDR2 SQIVND. Sequenced input: PBMCs or T cells enriched from blood (not recorded which). The V and J segments used are TRBV19 and TRBJ1-3, with no D gene named confidently. The TCR sequence derives from a man in his thirties or forties who had recovered from COVID-19. The encoded CDR3 is CASSTRHSGNTIYF. The nucleotides read TGTGCCAGTAGTACCAGACACTCTGGAAACACCATATATTTT.